This T cell receptor (beta chain) was recovered during a study of blood T cell repertoires in COVID-19. Whole-study context: Spain, Italy and the United States supplied samples that represented acute and convalescent COVID-19. The cDNA or gDNA used as material had been derived from T cells, B-cell-depleted T cells, or PBMCs.

Original methodology: Estimation of nucleated cell counts relied on the amplification of reference gene primers. Measured with immunoSEQ multiplex PCR; TCRdb has only the in-frame clones, and not every one. Clone size and the V and J calls come from that table; the DNA yielded D and trimming. The table records about 170,000 clones, around 80% of them present only once. The sequence came from a woman in her sixties or seventies who had recovered from COVID-19. Material for sequencing was peripheral blood.

CDR3 in amino acids: CASSPFAGGREKLFF. CDR3 bases: TGTGCCAGCAGCCCCTTCGCAGGGGGCCGGGAAAAACTGTTTTTT. The genes are TRBV11-2 and TRBJ1-4; 8 positions agree with TRBD1. CDR3 size: 15 residues. V shed 5 bases, J shed 8 bases, and the junction held 10 bases outside the gene matches. Germline CDR1 and CDR2: SGHAT and FQNNGV.